Sequencing of this T cell receptor (beta chain) was carried out in a study of cytomegalovirus exposure and HLA in healthy donors (dated by TCRdb to about 2017). Concerning the study at large: In an earlier analysis of approximately 500 of the donors, roughly 300 Gb of sequence data and some 100 million unique TCR beta sequences from some 170 million T cells were reported. A later genetic analysis took genome-wide SNP genotypes for about three fifths of the 666 donors and used that subset as a discovery cohort. About five DR-DQ haplotypes were treated as single units for association and clustering because of strong linkage in the cohort. HLA typing included class I and class II loci at four-digit resolution. High-throughput TCR immunosequencing, statistical association of individual TCRs with disease status, and machine learning were combined to predict cytomegalovirus infection status. To study patterns of TCR occurrence, a later analysis re-analyzed previously published TCR beta repertoires from 550 to 800 donors and added high-resolution HLA genotyping. Alongside the repertoire data, information on donor age, sex, ethnicity and CMV serostatus was compiled. The T cell repertoires of 550 to 850 subjects were profiled by immunosequencing and related to cytomegalovirus serostatus. Along with the roughly 710-subject first cohort, a separate validation cohort of around 110 different subjects was used. Every repertoire in the discovery cohort had been generated on one and the same sequencing platform. The number of typed donors differed by locus: about 629-640 for A, B, C, DRB1 and DQB1; roughly 510 for DQA1; 606 for DPA1; and around 490 for DPB1. On average, roughly 200,000 unique TCR beta nucleotide sequences were sequenced per donor among a few hundred genotyped donors of the cohort, with 15% to 20% of those sequences being non-productive. The later analysis used no new phenotypic data to find candidate immune exposures, relying instead on TCR beta sequences and their occurrence across donors. An early release covering roughly 640 HLA-typed donors comprised approximately 300 gigabases of sequencing data and around 86 million unique TCR sequences. The genetic ancestry cluster associated with self-reported Caucasian donors included over 65% of the roughly 400 genotyped donors. The study aimed to test whether cataloging public T cell receptors could reveal signatures of past pathogen exposure. In an earlier analysis of several hundred of the donors, high-throughput TCR beta sequencing was used to judge whether each TCR beta V gene segment behaved as functional or pseudogenic. Results and caveats for the whole study, not just this receptor: Compared with equally common non-associated chains, HLA-associated TCR beta chains in a later analysis were more clonally expanded and had lower generation probabilities. The authors suggested that the approach could potentially be extended to other disease states and immunological phenotypes. According to a later analysis, parvovirus B19, influenza, CMV and Epstein-Barr virus appeared linked to several top co-occurrence clusters. HLA typing was unavailable for some donors at each locus, so association tests used only the typed subset. Three of the identified cytomegalovirus-associated TCR beta chains were confirmed in vitro to be specific for cytomegalovirus antigens. At a false discovery rate of 0.05, a later analysis linked under 20,000 TCR beta sequences to specific HLA alleles. A further reported finding was that TCR beta sequences accurately predicted the HLA-A and HLA-B alleles for most subjects in the first cohort. Across donors, most TCR sequences were observed very rarely, whereas some public TCRs were present in many individuals. The classifier was reported to diagnose cytomegalovirus status with high specificity and sensitivity in both the original cohort and the validation cohort. About 17 rarely observed V segments, including chromosome 9 orphons, were excluded from the earlier analysis of some 590 of the donors because counts were too low. The sequencing pipeline was judged likely to have produced a cluster of highly shared sequence variants as a technical artifact. Because the 87-base-pair reads could not distinguish some IMGT-functional V segments, including TRBV6-2 and TRBV6-3, those segments were excluded. The study gave a list of under 200 TCR beta chains associated with cytomegalovirus. V-gene and J-gene trimming of TCR beta chains was associated with a missense DCLRE1C variant in a later genetic analysis, and the association was replicated in an independent cohort. In a later genetic analysis, fewer N-insertions in productive TCRs were reported among donors in an Asian-associated ancestry cluster than the roughly 700-donor mean. For the cohort, immune exposure information was limited to CMV serostatus. In a later analysis, TCR association rates were found to vary across HLA loci, with the most associated TCRs seen for DRB1 alleles and the fewest for HLA-C alleles. Linkage disequilibrium might explain the correlated functional status among segregating V segments, but an unknown experimental factor could not be excluded. In this cohort, only TCR beta chains were sequenced, and detectable features were limited by the absence of alpha or paired-chain data. When HLA alleles, especially DR and DQ, strongly co-occurred, attributing TCR associations to individual alleles was difficult. In an earlier analysis of some 500 of the donors, most TCR beta V segments appeared in productive rearrangements about 87% or about 30% of the time, broadly matching IMGT annotations. The presence/absence analyses assumed that sequencing depth was roughly uniform across donors, and that assumption may not be true. Most CMV-associated TCR beta chains appeared to be HLA-restricted in a later analysis, and the HLA associations seemed to be driven largely by CMV exposure.

V and J lose 6 bases and 4 bases, and a span of 10 bases separates them. Looking up the germline V gene (reference sequence) yields CDR1 DFQATT and CDR2 SNEGSKA. Including cysteine and phenylalanine, the CDR3 has 11 amino acids. The sequence is cut down to CDR3 DNA, 33 bases in frame from base 1. As for this clone: There is no known antigen for this receptor.

The cohort comprised fewer than 750 healthy bone marrow donors. At the time of sampling, all cohort members were nominally healthy, though unrecorded immune exposures were likely present. The donor tested CMV seropositive, placing the donor among the 289 seropositive members of the cohort. A peripheral blood sample was provided by each donor, and peripheral blood mononuclear cells were used for TCR beta sequencing. The Qiagen DNeasy Blood Extraction Kit was used to extract genomic DNA from the blood cell samples. The method behind the library was the immunoSEQ multiplex PCR assay. A mixture of 60 forward primers for TCR Vbeta segments and 13 reverse primers for TCR Jbeta segments was used in the multiplex PCR. The CDR3 region of rearranged TCR beta genes was amplified from genomic DNA by a multiplex PCR assay. The Illumina HiSeq System was used to sequence the amplified TCR beta libraries as 87-base-pair reads. Processing in the source paper ran as follows. A later analysis counted approximately 74 million unique TCR beta chains across the 666 repertoires, and some 11 million of these chains were shared by at least two donors. To remove PCR and sequencing errors, raw reads were error-corrected and collapsed into unique sequences using a nearest-neighbor algorithm that merged closely related sequences. V, D and J gene segments were assigned by aligning CDR3 sequences to IMGT reference sequences. Each retained sequence needed at least a six-nucleotide match to both a V gene segment and a J gene segment. Rearrangements were classified as productive when the CDR3 lacked stop codons and remained in frame with V and J, and all other rearrangements were classified as non-productive. CDR3 was defined by IMGT convention, running from the second conserved V-encoded cysteine to the conserved J-encoded phenylalanine. Sequences without an unambiguous match to a single V gene segment were excluded from the earlier analysis of 450 to 750 of the donors. An earlier analysis of a few hundred of the donors classified V segments as functional when productive rearrangements were above 56.7% and as segregating when the standard deviation between donors was above 5%. To diagnose cytomegalovirus status from the catalog of TCR beta chain sequences, a statistical classification framework was built. V and J gene assignment, in a later analysis, came from comparing TCR nucleotide sequences with IMGT/GENE-DB human TR gene sequences. The TCRdist pipeline was used in a later analysis to assign CDR3 sequences and most-parsimonious VDJ recombination scenarios. In a later analysis, every TCR beta chain was defined by the combination of its CDR3 amino acid sequence and its V-gene family, and reads without a unique V-gene family were dropped. As a way to deal with suspected cross-contamination and a sequencing artifact, a later analysis dropped more than 500 nucleotide sequences that were highly shared and had low generation probability. In a later analysis, a clonal expansion index was calculated for each public chain from normalized within-repertoire ranks of inferred template counts. In a later analysis, generation probabilities were computed using a VDJ recombination model fitted to out-of-frame rearrangements, and the results were checked against IGoR. A later analysis scored TCR-TCR, TCR-HLA and TCR-CMV co-occurrence with hypergeometric tests, applying a repertoire-size bias correction to TCR pairs. In a later analysis, false discovery rates were estimated by permuting HLA or CMV assignments 20 times. In a later analysis, co-occurring TCRs were grouped using DBSCAN, with TCRdist sequence similarity added in when clustering inside HLA-allele-positive subsets. Co-occurrence clustering excluded repertoires with fewer than 30,000 or more than 120,000 public chains, plus five with anomalous nucleotide sharing. What TCRdb holds here is the immuneACCESS table cut down to in-frame rearrangements. Part of the clones is not present; checked against another copy, under half of the missing clones reflect an unresolved V gene, and the others are unexplained. Clone size and V and J calls were adopted from that table, with D and trimming inferred from the DNA. The table for this sample shows over 100,000 clones. The biggest ten clones account for approximately 1.7% of the sample.

Recombination linked TRBV20-1 to TRBJ2-7, and TRBD2 may be the D gene, going by 5 matching bases. The specimen sequenced was PBMCs. The sequence was obtained from a woman aged 40 to 50 in good health and CMV-seropositive. The sequenced DNA is TGCAGTGCGGGAGACGGGTACGAGCAGTACTTC. This codes for CSAGDGYEQYF.